This record concerns one T cell receptor (beta chain) sequence. Its specificity is unknown. What was sequenced were expressed TCRB transcripts, since all of the isolated RNA had been reverse transcribed. Measured with immunoSEQ multiplex PCR; TCRdb has only the in-frame clones, and not every one. The sample shows 250,000 or so clones, more than 65% of them seen only once. The data stem from a study of beta chain features in type 1 diabetes. Broader study findings: Patients showed naive, central memory and Treg TCRB repertoires that appeared more similar than those of healthy donors.

The CDR3 contains 13 residues. V lost 4 bases and J 5 bases, leaving 9 bases between the germline ends. The germline V gene encodes CDR1 SGDLS and CDR2 YYNGEE. The TCR sequence derives from a man aged 25 to 40 in good health. Sequencing was carried out using naive CD4+ T cells from blood. The rearrangement uses TRBV9 and TRBJ2-2, with D hard to call. The CDR3 DNA reads as TGTGCCAGCAGCCTTGAATGGACCGGGGAGCTGTTTTTT. This sequence encodes CASSLEWTGELFF.